The rows below give T cell receptor beta chains drawn from one sample of a study of cytomegalovirus exposure and HLA in healthy donors. Produced via immunoSEQ multiplex PCR; TCRdb's table is partial and in-frame only. Of about 87,000 clones in the sample, 75% to 80% were seen once. The sample taken for sequencing was PBMCs. The source is a woman aged 40 to 50 in good health and CMV-seronegative. The CDR3 runs from the conserved cysteine through the conserved F or W. The D gene is left open where the match is weak. Expanded clones get a size class; other rows say once, few or many, or leave the size out.

>TRBJ2-3|TRBV10-3|TRBD2|.
TGTGCCATCAGGGGGACTAGCGGGGGGACAGATACGCAGTATTTT
CAIRGTSGGTDTQYF
>TRBJ2-7|TRBV13|.|.
TGTGCCAGCAGCTTAACGGGCTACGAGCAGTACTTC
CASSLTGYEQYF
>TRBJ2-7|TRBV5-1|TRBD1|.
TGCGCCAGCAGCTTGGACGGGACAGGGTCTTACGAGCAGTACTTC
CASSLDGTGSYEQYF
>TRBJ1-2|TRBV14|.|.
TGTGCCAGCAGCCAAGCCGGGTCCTATGGCTACACCTTC
CASSQAGSYGYTF
>TRBJ1-5|TRBV9|.|few
TGTGCCAGCAGCGTAGGACCTGAGGGCAATCAGCCCCAGCATTTT
CASSVGPEGNQPQHF
>TRBJ2-1|TRBV25-1|TRBD1|.
TGTGCCAGCGGCAGGACAGGGGGCGTTAGGGATGAGCAGTTCTTC
CASGRTGGVRDEQFF
>TRBJ1-4|TRBV6-1|TRBD1|few
TGTGCCAGCAGTGTCACCCCCGGGACAGGGAGTGAAAAACTGTTTTTT
CASSVTPGTGSEKLFF
>TRBJ2-7|TRBV25-1|TRBD1|.
TGTGCCAGCAGTGTCACCAGACAGGGGGGCTACGAGCAGTACTTC
CASSVTRQGGYEQYF
>TRBJ1-2|TRBV2|TRBD1|.
TGTGCCAGCAACCGACAGGGGGTCGGCTATGGCTACACCTTC
CASNRQGVGYGYTF
>TRBJ2-3|TRBV15|.|.
TGTGCCACCAGAAAGGAGGCAGATACGCAGTATTTT
CATRKEADTQYF
>TRBJ2-2|TRBV5-1|TRBD1|.
TGCGCCAGCACCACCATTCCGGGACAGGGGAAGCTGTTTTTT
CASTTIPGQGKLFF
>TRBJ1-5|TRBV10-3|TRBD1|.
TGTGCCATTGGGGGGACAGGCAATCAGCCCCAGCATTTT
CAIGGTGNQPQHF
>TRBJ1-3|TRBV15|.|.
TGTGCCACCAGCAGATCCACCGGGACACGAGGAAACACCATATATTTT
CATSRSTGTRGNTIYF
>TRBJ2-7|TRBV19|.|.
TGTGCCAGTAACGCCAGGAACTCCTACGAGCAGTACTTC
CASNARNSYEQYF
>TRBJ2-1|TRBV7-2|TRBD1|.
TGTGCCAGCAGCATGACAGGGAACCCCTACAATGAGCAGTTCTTC
CASSMTGNPYNEQFF
>TRBJ1-1|TRBV14|.|.
TGTGCCAGCAGCCAGACTCTCAAGAACACTGAAGCTTTCTTT
CASSQTLKNTEAFF
>TRBJ2-5|TRBV5-6|TRBD2|.
TGTGCCAGCAGCTTGGGACTAGCGGGGGGGCTTGGAGAGACCCAGTACTTC
CASSLGLAGGLGETQYF